Each of the 10 T cell receptor beta chains below was sequenced from the same sample in a study of early T cells in non-severe SARS-CoV-2 infection. From the 5' RACE reads, TCRdb called clonotypes with MiXCR, one entry per CDR3 protein. The data show about 100,000 distinct CDR3 sequences, roughly 13% seen once. The sample was whole blood. The source is an adult who was a healthcare worker with PCR-confirmed SARS-CoV-2 infection or an uninfected control (not recorded which).

This clonotype has a count of ten or more. The chain carries TRBV7-6 and TRBJ1-6, with a possible D match to TRBD1 (5 bases). CDR3 length equals 16 residues. CDR1 and CDR2 (germline): SGHVS, FNYEAQ. Trimming stripped 5 bases from V and 7 bases from J, with 18 bases between. The CDR3 nucleotides read TGTGCCAGCAGCGCCCGGGGGTCAGGGTCAAATTCACCCCTCCACTTT. It codes for CASSARGSGSNSPLHF.

The sample holds a few counts of this clonotype. The V and J genes are TRBV11-2 and TRBJ2-1; D perhaps matches TRBD2 (5 bases). V was clipped by 2 bases and J by 7 bases, with 21 bases between them. Per the germline V gene, CDR1 is SGHAT and CDR2 is FQNNGV. The CDR3 totals 17 residues. CDR3 amino acids: CASSLKELTLRGNEQFF. CDR3 DNA sequence: TGTGCCAGCAGCTTAAAGGAACTAACTCTTCGGGGAAATGAGCAGTTCTTC. The whole variable domain, filled in from reference TRBV11-2 and TRBJ2-1, reads EAGVAQSPRYKIIEKRQSVAFWCNPISGHATLYWYQQILGQGPKLLIQFQNNGVVDDSQLPKDRFSAERLKGVDSTLKIQPAKLEDSAVYLCASSLKELTLRGNEQFFGPGTRLTVL.

A word on this clonotype: A much larger clone differs by one base, so this may be a read error. The genes are TRBV6-6 and TRBJ2-4; no clear D gene. The CDR3 is 17 residues long. CDR1 is MNHNY and CDR2 is SVGAGI in the germline V gene (reference sequence). The V and J ends lost 2 bases and 6 bases respectively, with 20 bases between them. CDR3 coding DNA: TGTGCCAGCAGTTACCCGCTTGACAAGGCCAGTTTAAACATTCAGTACTTC. This translates into CASSYPLDKASLNIQYF.

Many counts were recorded for this clonotype. This chain links TRBV4-3 with TRBJ1-5; weak D call: TRBD1 (5 bases). V lost 1 base, J lost 7 bases, and 14 bases lay in between. CDR3 length: 15 amino acids. Per germline, CDR1 LGHNA and CDR2 YSLEER. For the CDR3, the DNA is TGCGCCAGCAGCCAAGGTAGTGGGGCGAGACAGCCCCAGCATTTT. It translates to CASSQGSGARQPQHF.

This clonotype was counted ten times or more. This chain joins TRBV5-6 and TRBJ2-2; 8 nucleotides match TRBD1. The germline gives CDR1 SGHDT, CDR2 YYEEEE. The CDR3 spans 17 residues. After removal of 7 bases from V and 3 bases from J, the junction contained 14 bases not matched to a gene. CDR3 bases: TGTGCCAGCGGCGCACCAGGACAGGGACCACACACCGGGGAGCTGTTTTTT. Protein sequence: CASGAPGQGPHTGELFF.

This clonotype was counted between two and nine times. The chain is built from TRBV19 and TRBJ2-7; TRBD1 matches 10 bases. V shed 5 bases and J 2 bases; nucleotides not matched to a gene: 3. CDR3 length equals 14 residues. From germline, CDR1 is LNHDA and CDR2 SQIVND (reference sequence). In nucleotides, the CDR3 is TGTGCCAGTAGTTTGGGACAGGGGACCTACGAGCAGTACTTC. Protein: CASSLGQGTYEQYF.

This clonotype has at least ten counts. The chain is built from TRBV5-4 and TRBJ2-7, with D unclear. V lost 0 bases, J lost 2 bases, and 12 bases lay in between. This CDR3 contains 15 residues. From germline, CDR1 is SGHNT and CDR2 YYREEE (reference sequence). The CDR3 bases are TGTGCCAGCAGCTTGGCAACAGTGAGAACCTACGAGCAGTACTTC. Its translation is CASSLATVRTYEQYF.

The rearrangement joins TRBV27 to TRBJ2-2, with D perhaps matching TRBD2 (5 bases). The CDR3 is 13 residues long. The V gene's germline CDR1 is MNHEY and CDR2 SMNVEV (reference sequence). V was clipped by 2 bases and J by 6 bases, with 7 bases between them. CDR3 sequence: CASSLTRAGELFF. In DNA form, the CDR3 reads TGTGCCAGCAGTTTAACTAGAGCCGGGGAGCTGTTTTTT.

This clonotype came up many times. For the CDR3, the DNA is TGCAGTGCTAGCAAAACGGGCAGGGGGCAAGCTGAGCAGTACTTC. It encodes CSASKTGRGQAEQYF. J is TRBJ2-7 and V is TRBV20-1, with TRBD1 matching over 8 bases. Per the germline V gene, CDR1 is DFQATT and CDR2 is SNEGSKA (reference sequence). Germline trimming cut 3 bases from V and 7 bases from J; bases unmatched to any gene: 14. This CDR3 contains 15 residues.

The CDR3 DNA reads as TGTGCCAGCAGCTTAGAAGTGGTGGCCCGGGAGCAGTTCTTC. Translation gives CASSLEVVAREQFF. This chain links TRBV11-2 with TRBJ2-1; D gene uncertain. Per the germline V gene, CDR1 is SGHAT and CDR2 is FQNNGV. The CDR3 spans 14 residues. Deletions cut 0 bases from V and 10 bases from J, with 13 bases between.